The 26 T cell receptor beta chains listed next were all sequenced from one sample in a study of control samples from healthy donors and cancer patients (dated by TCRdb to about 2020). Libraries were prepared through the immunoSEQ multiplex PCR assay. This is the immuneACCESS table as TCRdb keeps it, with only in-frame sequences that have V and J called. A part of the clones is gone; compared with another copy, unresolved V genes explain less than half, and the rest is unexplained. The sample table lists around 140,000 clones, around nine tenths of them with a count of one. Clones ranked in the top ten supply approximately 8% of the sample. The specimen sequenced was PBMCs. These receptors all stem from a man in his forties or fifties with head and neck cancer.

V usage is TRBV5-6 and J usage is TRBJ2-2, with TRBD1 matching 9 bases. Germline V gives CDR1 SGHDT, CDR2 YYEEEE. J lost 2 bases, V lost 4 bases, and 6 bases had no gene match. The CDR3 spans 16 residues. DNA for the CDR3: TGTGCCAGCAGCCTACGGGACAGGGTAAACACCGGGGAGCTGTTTTTT. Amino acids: CASSLRDRVNTGELFF.

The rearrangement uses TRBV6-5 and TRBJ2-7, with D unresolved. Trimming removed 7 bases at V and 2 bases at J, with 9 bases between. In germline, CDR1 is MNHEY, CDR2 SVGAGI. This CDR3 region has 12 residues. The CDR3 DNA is TGTGCCAGCAACTCTGATGCCTACGAGCAGTACTTC. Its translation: CASNSDAYEQYF.

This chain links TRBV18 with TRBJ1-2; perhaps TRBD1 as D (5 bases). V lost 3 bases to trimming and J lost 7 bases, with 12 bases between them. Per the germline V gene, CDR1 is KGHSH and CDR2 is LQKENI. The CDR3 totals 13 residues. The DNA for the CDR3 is TGTGCCAGCTCACCTCAGGGCCGGTCTGGCTACACCTTC. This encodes CASSPQGRSGYTF. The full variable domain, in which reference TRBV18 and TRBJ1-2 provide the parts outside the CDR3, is NAGVMQNPRHLVRRRGQEARLRCSPMKGHSHVYWYRQLPEEGLKFMVYLQKENIIDESGMPKERFSAEFPKEGPSILRIQQVVRGDSAAYFCASSPQGRSGYTFGSGTRLTVV.

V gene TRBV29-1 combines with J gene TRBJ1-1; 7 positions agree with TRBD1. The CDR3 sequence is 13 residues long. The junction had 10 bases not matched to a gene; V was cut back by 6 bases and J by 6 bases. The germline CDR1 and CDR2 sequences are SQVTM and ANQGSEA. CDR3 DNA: TGCAGCGTCTCTAATGACAGGGAGGCTGAAGCTTTCTTT. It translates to CSVSNDREAEAFF.

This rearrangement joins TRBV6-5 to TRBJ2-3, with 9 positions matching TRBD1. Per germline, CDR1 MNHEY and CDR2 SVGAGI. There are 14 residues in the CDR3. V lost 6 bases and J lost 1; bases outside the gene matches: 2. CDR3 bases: TGTGCCAGCAGAAGACAGGGGGGCACAGATACGCAGTATTTT. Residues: CASRRQGGTDTQYF.

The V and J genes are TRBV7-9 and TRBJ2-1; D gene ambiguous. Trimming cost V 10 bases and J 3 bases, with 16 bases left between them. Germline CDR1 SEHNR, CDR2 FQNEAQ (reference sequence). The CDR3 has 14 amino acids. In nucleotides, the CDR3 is TGTGCCACCACCCGAGGTGGGGACTACAATGAGCAGTTCTTC. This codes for CATTRGGDYNEQFF.

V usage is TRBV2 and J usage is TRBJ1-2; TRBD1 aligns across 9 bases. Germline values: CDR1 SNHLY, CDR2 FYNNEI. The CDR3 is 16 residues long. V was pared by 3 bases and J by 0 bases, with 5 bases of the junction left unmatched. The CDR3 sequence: CASSDGQGPANYGYTF. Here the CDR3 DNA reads TGTGCCAGCAGTGACGGACAGGGGCCTGCTAACTATGGCTACACCTTC.

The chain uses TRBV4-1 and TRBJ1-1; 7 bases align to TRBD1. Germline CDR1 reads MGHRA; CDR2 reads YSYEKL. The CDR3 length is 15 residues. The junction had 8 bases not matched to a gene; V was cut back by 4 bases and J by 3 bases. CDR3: CASSPPKGADTEAFF. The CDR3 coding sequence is TGCGCCAGCAGCCCCCCTAAGGGGGCAGACACTGAAGCTTTCTTT.

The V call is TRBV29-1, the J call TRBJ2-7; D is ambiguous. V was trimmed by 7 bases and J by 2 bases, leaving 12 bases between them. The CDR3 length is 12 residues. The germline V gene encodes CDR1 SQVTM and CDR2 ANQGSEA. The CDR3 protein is CSAIFTTYEQYF. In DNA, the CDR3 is TGCAGCGCTATTTTCACGACCTACGAGCAGTACTTC.

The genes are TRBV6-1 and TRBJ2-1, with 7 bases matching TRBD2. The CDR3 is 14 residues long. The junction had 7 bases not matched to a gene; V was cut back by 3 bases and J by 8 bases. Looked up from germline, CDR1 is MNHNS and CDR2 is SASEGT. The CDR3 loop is CASSESAGADEQFF. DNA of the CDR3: TGTGCCAGCAGTGAGTCTGCGGGAGCCGATGAGCAGTTCTTC.

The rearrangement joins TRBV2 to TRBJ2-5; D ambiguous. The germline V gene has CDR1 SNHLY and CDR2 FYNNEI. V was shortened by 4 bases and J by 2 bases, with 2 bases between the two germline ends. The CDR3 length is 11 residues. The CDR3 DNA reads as TGTGCCAGCAGTGTGCAAGAGACCCAGTACTTC. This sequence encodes CASSVQETQYF. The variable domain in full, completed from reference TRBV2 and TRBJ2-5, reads EPEVTQTPSHQVTQMGQEVILRCVPISNHLYFYWYRQILGQKVEFLVSFYNNEISEKSEIFDDQFSVERPDGSNFTLKIRSTKLEDSAMYFCASSVQETQYFGPGTRLLVL.

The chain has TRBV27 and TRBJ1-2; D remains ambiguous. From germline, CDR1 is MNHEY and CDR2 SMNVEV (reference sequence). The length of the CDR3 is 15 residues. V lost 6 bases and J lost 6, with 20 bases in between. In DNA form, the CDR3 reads TGTGCCAGCAGCCTAACGTCGGAGTCGTGGCATGGCTACACCTTC. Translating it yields CASSLTSESWHGYTF.

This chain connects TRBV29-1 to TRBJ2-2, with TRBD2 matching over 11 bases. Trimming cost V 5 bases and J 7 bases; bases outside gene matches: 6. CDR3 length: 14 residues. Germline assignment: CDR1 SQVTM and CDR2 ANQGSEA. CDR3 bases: TGCAGCGTTTTAGCGGGGGGGCCTGGCGGGGAGCTGTTTTTT. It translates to CSVLAGGPGGELFF.

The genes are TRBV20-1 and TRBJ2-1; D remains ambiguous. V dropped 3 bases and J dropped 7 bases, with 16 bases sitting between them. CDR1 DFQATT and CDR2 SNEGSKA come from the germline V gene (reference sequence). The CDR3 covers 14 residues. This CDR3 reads CSASFRRSRNEQFF. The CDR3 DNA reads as TGCAGTGCTAGTTTCCGCAGATCTCGGAATGAGCAGTTCTTC.

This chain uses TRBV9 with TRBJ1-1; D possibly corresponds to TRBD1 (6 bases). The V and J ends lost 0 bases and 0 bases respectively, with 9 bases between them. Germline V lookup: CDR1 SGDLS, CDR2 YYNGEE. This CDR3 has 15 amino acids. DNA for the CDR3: TGTGCCAGCAGCGTAGAGGGGGGCTTGAACACTGAAGCTTTCTTT. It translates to CASSVEGGLNTEAFF.

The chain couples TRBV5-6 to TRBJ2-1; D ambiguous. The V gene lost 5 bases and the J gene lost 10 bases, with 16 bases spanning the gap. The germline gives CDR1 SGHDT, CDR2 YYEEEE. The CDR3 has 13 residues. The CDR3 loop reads CASSPDRRREQFF. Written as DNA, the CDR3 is TGTGCCAGCAGTCCCGACCGTCGACGAGAGCAGTTCTTC.

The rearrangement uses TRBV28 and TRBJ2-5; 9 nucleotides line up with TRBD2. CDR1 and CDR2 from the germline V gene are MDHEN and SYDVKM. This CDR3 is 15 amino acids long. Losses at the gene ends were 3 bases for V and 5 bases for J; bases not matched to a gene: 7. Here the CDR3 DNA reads TGTGCCAGCAGTTTGAGTAGCGGGAGATTTGAGACCCAGTACTTC. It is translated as CASSLSSGRFETQYF.

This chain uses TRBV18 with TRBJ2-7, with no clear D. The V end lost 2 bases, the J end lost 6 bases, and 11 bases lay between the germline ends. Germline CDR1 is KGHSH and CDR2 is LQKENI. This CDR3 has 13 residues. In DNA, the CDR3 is TGTGCCAGCTCACCAATGGAGTTCGGCGAGCAGTACTTC. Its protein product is CASSPMEFGEQYF. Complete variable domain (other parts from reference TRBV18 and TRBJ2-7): NAGVMQNPRHLVRRRGQEARLRCSPMKGHSHVYWYRQLPEEGLKFMVYLQKENIIDESGMPKERFSAEFPKEGPSILRIQQVVRGDSAAYFCASSPMEFGEQYFGPGTRLTVT.

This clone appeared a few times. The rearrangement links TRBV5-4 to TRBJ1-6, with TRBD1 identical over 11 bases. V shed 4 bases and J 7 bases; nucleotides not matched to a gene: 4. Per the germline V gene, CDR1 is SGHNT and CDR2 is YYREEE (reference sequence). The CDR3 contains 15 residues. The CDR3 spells CASSLGTGGNSPLHF. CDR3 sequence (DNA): TGTGCCAGCAGCCTCGGGACAGGGGGAAATTCACCCCTCCACTTT.

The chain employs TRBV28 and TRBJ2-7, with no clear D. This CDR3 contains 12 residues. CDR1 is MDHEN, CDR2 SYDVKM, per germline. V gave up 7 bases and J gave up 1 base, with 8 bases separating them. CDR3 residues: CASTLGSYEQYF. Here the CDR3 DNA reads TGTGCCAGCACCCTAGGGTCCTACGAGCAGTACTTC.

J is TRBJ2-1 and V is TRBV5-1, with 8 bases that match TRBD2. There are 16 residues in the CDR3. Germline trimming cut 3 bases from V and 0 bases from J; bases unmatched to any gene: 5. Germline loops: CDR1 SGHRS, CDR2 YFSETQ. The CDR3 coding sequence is TGCGCCAGCAGCTACTCGGGGGGGAGCTCCTACAATGAGCAGTTCTTC. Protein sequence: CASSYSGGSSYNEQFF. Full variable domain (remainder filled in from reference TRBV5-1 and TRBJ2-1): KAGVTQTPRYLIKTRGQQVTLSCSPISGHRSVSWYQQTPGQGLQFLFEYFSETQRNKGNFPGRFSGRQFSNSRSEMNVSTLELGDSALYLCASSYSGGSSYNEQFFGPGTRLTVL.

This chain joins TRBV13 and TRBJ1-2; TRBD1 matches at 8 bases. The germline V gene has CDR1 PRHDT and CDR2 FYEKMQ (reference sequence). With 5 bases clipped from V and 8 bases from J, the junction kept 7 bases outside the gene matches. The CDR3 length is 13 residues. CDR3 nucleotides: TGTGCCAGCAGCCAGGACAGGGTCCGGGGCTACACCTTC. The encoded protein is CASSQDRVRGYTF.

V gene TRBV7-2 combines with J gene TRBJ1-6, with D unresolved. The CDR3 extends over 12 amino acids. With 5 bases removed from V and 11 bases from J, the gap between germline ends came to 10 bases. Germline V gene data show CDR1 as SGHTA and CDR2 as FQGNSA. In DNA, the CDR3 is TGTGCCAGCAGCCGCGCGGAGCCACCCCTCCACTTT. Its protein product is CASSRAEPPLHF.

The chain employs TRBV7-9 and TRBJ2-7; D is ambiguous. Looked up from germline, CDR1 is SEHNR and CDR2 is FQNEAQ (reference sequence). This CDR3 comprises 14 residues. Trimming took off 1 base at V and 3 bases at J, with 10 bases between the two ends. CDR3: CASSLEGFGYEQYF. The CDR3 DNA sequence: TGTGCCAGCAGCTTAGAGGGTTTTGGCTACGAGCAGTACTTC.

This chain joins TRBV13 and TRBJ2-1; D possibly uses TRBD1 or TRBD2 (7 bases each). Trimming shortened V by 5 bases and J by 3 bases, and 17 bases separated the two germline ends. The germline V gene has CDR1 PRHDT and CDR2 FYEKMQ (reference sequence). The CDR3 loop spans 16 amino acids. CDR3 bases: TGTGCCAGCAGCCCTAAGGGAGGGGGCTTCTACAATGAGCAGTTCTTC. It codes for CASSPKGGGFYNEQFF.

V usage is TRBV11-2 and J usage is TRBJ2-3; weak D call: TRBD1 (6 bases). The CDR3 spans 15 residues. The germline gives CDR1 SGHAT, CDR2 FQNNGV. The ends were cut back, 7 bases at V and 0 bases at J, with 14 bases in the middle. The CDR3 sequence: CASTLDSPSTDTQYF. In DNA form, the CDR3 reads TGTGCCAGCACCTTGGACAGCCCTAGCACAGATACGCAGTATTTT.